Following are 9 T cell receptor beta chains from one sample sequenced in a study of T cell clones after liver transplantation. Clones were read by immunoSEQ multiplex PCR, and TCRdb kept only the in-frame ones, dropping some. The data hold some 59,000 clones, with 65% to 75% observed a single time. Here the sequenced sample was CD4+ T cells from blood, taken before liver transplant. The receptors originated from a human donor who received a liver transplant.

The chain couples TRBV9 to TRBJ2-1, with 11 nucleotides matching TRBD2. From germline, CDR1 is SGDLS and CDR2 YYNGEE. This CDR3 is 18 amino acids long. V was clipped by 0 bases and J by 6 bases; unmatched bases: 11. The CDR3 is CASSVAASGGTKGNEQFF. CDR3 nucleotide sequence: TGTGCCAGCAGCGTAGCAGCTAGCGGGGGGACTAAGGGCAATGAGCAGTTCTTC.

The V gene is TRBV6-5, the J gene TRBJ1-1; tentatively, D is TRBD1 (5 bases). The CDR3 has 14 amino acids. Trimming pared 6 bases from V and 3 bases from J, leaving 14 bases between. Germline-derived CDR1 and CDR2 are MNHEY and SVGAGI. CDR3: CASSSDSRDTEAFF. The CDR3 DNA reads TGTGCCAGCAGCTCCGACAGTCGGGACACTGAAGCTTTCTTT.

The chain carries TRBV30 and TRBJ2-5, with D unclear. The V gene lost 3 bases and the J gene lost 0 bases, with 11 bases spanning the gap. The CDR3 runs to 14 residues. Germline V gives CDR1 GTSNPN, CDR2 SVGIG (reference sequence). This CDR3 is CAWSSGTYQETQYF. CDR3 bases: TGTGCCTGGAGCTCAGGAACGTACCAAGAGACCCAGTACTTC.

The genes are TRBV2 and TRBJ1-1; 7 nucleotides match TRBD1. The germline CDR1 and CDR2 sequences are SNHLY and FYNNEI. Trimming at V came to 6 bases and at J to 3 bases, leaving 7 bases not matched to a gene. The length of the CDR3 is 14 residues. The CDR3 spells CASRKTGRDTEAFF. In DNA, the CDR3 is TGTGCCAGCAGAAAGACAGGGCGGGACACTGAAGCTTTCTTT.

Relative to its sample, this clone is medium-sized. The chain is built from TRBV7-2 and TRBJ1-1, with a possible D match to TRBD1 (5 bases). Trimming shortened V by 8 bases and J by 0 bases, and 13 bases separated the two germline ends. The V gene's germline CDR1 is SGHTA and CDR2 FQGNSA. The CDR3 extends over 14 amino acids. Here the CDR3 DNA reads TGTGCCAGCTCGCGGGGCACAATGAACACTGAAGCTTTCTTT. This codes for CASSRGTMNTEAFF.

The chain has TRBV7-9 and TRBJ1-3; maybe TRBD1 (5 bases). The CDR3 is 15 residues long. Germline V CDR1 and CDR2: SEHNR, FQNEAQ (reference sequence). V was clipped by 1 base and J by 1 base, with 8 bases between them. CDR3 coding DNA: TGTGCCAGCAGCTTAGAAGCAGGGTCTGGAAACACCATATATTTT. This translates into CASSLEAGSGNTIYF.

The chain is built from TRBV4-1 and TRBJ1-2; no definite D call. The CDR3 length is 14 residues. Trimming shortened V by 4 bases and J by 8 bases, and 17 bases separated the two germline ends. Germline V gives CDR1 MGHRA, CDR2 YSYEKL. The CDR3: CASSPPQGELGYTF. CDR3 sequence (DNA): TGCGCCAGCAGCCCCCCCCAAGGAGAGTTGGGCTACACCTTC.

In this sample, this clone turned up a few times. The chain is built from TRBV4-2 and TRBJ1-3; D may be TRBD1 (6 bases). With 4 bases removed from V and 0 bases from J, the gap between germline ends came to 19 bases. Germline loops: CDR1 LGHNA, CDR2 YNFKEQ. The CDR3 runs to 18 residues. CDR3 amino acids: CASSPQTWGPGSGNTIYF. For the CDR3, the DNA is TGTGCCAGCAGCCCCCAGACGTGGGGGCCGGGCTCTGGAAACACCATATATTTT.

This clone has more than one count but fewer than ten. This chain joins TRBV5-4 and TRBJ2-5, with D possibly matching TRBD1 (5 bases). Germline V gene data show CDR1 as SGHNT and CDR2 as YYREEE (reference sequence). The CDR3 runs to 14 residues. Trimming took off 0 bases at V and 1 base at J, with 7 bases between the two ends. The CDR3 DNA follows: TGTGCCAGCAGCTTGGGACAGTTCCAAGAGACCCAGTACTTC. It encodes CASSLGQFQETQYF.